Following are 13 T cell receptor beta chains from one sample sequenced in a study of blood T cell repertoires in COVID-19. Clones were read by immunoSEQ multiplex PCR, and TCRdb kept only the in-frame ones, dropping some. The sample includes 220,000 or so clones, about four fifths seen only once; the top ten take about 1.3%. Sequenced input: PBMCs or T cells enriched from blood (not recorded which). The receptors were gathered from a middle-aged woman with acute COVID-19.

The chain carries TRBV14 and TRBJ2-3, with TRBD2 matching 12 bases. This CDR3 comprises 15 residues. The ends lost 4 bases at V and 5 bases at J; junction bases unmatched: 4. Per germline, CDR1 SGHDN and CDR2 FVKESK. DNA for the CDR3: TGTGCCAGCAGCCTTTTGGGACTAGCGGGAGATACGCAGTATTTT. This encodes CASSLLGLAGDTQYF.

V and J are TRBV27 and TRBJ1-5; tentatively, D is TRBD1 (5 bases). Germline lookup yields CDR1 MNHEY and CDR2 SMNVEV (reference sequence). V dropped 5 bases and J dropped 6 bases, with 17 bases sitting between them. CDR3 size: 15 residues. CDR3 residues: CASSPPGRASQPQHF. In DNA, the CDR3 is TGTGCCAGCAGTCCTCCCGGCAGGGCGAGTCAGCCCCAGCATTTT.

The chain has TRBV25-1 and TRBJ1-2; 7 nucleotides agree with TRBD1. CDR1 MGHDK and CDR2 SYGVNS come from the germline V gene. Losses at the gene ends were 5 bases for V and 4 bases for J; bases not matched to a gene: 10. CDR3 length: 15 residues. In nucleotides, the CDR3 is TGTGCCAGCAGTACAAATACAGGGGCGTCCTATGGCTACACCTTC. Protein product: CASSTNTGASYGYTF.

This clone was observed a few times. The chain joins TRBV6-6 to TRBJ2-3, with TRBD2 matching 13 bases. The CDR3 is 15 amino acids. V was clipped by 2 bases and J by 4 bases; unmatched bases: 0. The germline gives CDR1 MNHNY, CDR2 SVGAGI (reference sequence). The CDR3 protein is CASSYGTSGADTQYF. The DNA for the CDR3 is TGTGCCAGCAGTTACGGGACTAGCGGGGCAGATACGCAGTATTTT.

The CDR3 DNA is TGTGCCAGCAGTCCGACAGGGGTGACCTATGGCTACACCTTC. Translating it yields CASSPTGVTYGYTF. The chain has TRBV6-5 and TRBJ1-2; 8 bases are shared with TRBD1. Looked up from germline, CDR1 is MNHEY and CDR2 is SVGAGI. The CDR3 totals 14 residues. V lost 5 bases and J lost 4; bases outside the gene matches: 6.

As DNA, the CDR3 is TGTGCTAGTGGTTCATTTCGCCCACCGCCGGGACTAGCGGGCCCCGTCCCCCTGTACGAGCAGTACTTC. It translates to CASGSFRPPPGLAGPVPLYEQYF. The V gene is TRBV12-5, the J gene TRBJ2-7; 12 bases map to TRBD2. CDR1 is LGHNT, CDR2 FRNRAP, per germline. The J segment lost 4 bases and the V segment lost 4 bases, leaving 29 bases of the junction unmatched. The CDR3 covers 23 residues.

The chain uses TRBV28 and TRBJ1-1, with a weak D call TRBD1 (6 bases). CDR1 and CDR2 (germline): MDHEN, SYDVKM. The CDR3 loop spans 14 amino acids. V was shortened by 5 bases and J by 3 bases, with 13 bases between the two germline ends. The CDR3 protein is CASSTSTGYTEAFF. The CDR3, as DNA: TGTGCCAGCAGTACCTCGACAGGTTACACTGAAGCTTTCTTT.

The CDR3 nucleotides read TGTGCCAGCAGTGAATATCGCGGGAGCACTGAAGCTTTCTTT. Translated, it gives CASSEYRGSTEAFF. V gene TRBV25-1 combines with J gene TRBJ1-1, with D unresolved. CDR1 is MGHDK and CDR2 is SYGVNS in the germline V gene. There are 14 residues in the CDR3. The ends were cut back, 0 bases at V and 4 bases at J, with 9 bases in the middle.

This chain links TRBV27 with TRBJ2-1; 8 bases agree with TRBD1. The V and J ends lost 8 bases and 6 bases, in that order; junction bases with no gene match: 9. CDR1 is MNHEY and CDR2 is SMNVEV in the germline V gene (reference sequence). There are 14 residues in the CDR3. The CDR3 DNA is TGTGCCAGCGCTAGACAGGGGACGGGCAATGAGCAGTTCTTC. Encoded protein: CASARQGTGNEQFF.

In DNA, the CDR3 is TGTGCCAGCAGTGAAGAATGGGGTGGGAGGTTCTCCAATGAGCAGTTCTTC. It codes for CASSEEWGGRFSNEQFF. The chain carries TRBV6-1 and TRBJ2-1; D perhaps matches TRBD2 (6 bases). V lost 1 base to trimming and J lost 6 bases, with 19 bases between them. Looked up from germline, CDR1 is MNHNS and CDR2 is SASEGT. This CDR3 comprises 17 residues.

V and J are TRBV5-1 and TRBJ1-2; 12 bases line up with TRBD1. J was trimmed by 8 bases and V by 3 bases; bases with no gene match: 8. The V gene's germline CDR1 is SGHRS and CDR2 YFSETQ. The CDR3 spans 15 residues. The CDR3 DNA follows: TGCGCCAGCAGCTCGGAAGGGACAGGGGGCTTAGGCTACACCTTC. Amino acids: CASSSEGTGGLGYTF.

The sample holds a few counts of this clone. The chain combines TRBV4-3 with TRBJ1-2, with 11 positions matching TRBD1. Trimming removed 1 base from V and 5 bases from J; junction bases left unmatched: 15. The length of the CDR3 is 19 residues. The germline V gene encodes CDR1 LGHNA and CDR2 YSLEER. The CDR3 protein is CASSQGGPGQGGFMYGYTF. The CDR3 DNA is TGCGCCAGCAGCCAAGGGGGACCGGGACAGGGGGGTTTTATGTATGGCTACACCTTC.

V gene TRBV19 combines with J gene TRBJ1-1, with D perhaps TRBD1 (6 bases). Germline lookup yields CDR1 LNHDA and CDR2 SQIVND (reference sequence). There are 13 residues in the CDR3. Between the trimmed V and J ends, which lost 6 bases and 5 bases, there was a span of 13 bases. The DNA of the CDR3 is TGTGCCAGTAGCAGGGGCCCGCAAACTGAAGCTTTCTTT. This encodes CASSRGPQTEAFF.